This T cell receptor (beta chain) is drawn from a study of shared clonotypes between healthy human individuals. General observations from the study: A limitation of the genetic and exposure-history diversity represented arose from few donors. The sampled material consisted only of blood, and tissue repertoires are likely to differ.

The assay ran at deep level. Generated by immunoSEQ multiplex PCR, the TCRdb table keeps only in-frame clones and is missing some. Of about 480,000 clones listed, about 75% are singletons. To note about this clone: What it binds is not known.

Sequenced material: PBMCs. The TCR originated in a woman aged 40 to 49 in good health. Some clones in this sample may be carry-over from other donors' samples.

The CDR3 region is CASFGDIDTQYF. CDR3 sequence (DNA): TGTGCCAGCTTCGGGGACATTGATACGCAGTATTTT. The rearrangement joins TRBV28 to TRBJ2-3, with TRBD1 as a possible D gene (6 bases). Deletions cut 8 bases from V and 6 bases from J, with 12 bases between. This CDR3 has 12 residues. The germline V gene has CDR1 MDHEN and CDR2 SYDVKM.